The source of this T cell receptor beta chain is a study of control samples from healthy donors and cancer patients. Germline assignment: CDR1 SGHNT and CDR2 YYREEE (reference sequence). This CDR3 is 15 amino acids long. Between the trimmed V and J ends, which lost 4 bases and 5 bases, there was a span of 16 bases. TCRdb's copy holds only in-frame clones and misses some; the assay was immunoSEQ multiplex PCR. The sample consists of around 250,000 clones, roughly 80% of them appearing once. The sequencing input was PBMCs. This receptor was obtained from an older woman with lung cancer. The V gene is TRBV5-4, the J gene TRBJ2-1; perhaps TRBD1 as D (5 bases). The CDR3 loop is CASSRGQGVDNEQFF. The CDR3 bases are TGTGCCAGCAGCCGCGGACAAGGGGTGGACAATGAGCAGTTCTTC. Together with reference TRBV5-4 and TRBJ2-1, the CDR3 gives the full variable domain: ETGVTQSPTHLIKTRGQQVTLRCSSQSGHNTVSWYQQALGQGPQFIFQYYREEENGRGNFPPRFSGLQFPNYSSELNVNALELDDSALYLCASSRGQGVDNEQFFGPGTRLTVL.